The clone carrying this TCR beta chain occurred a few times. Its specificity is unknown. These data belong to a study of immune cell composition in non-small cell lung cancer. Method: immunoSEQ multiplex PCR; TCRdb's copy keeps in-frame clones and lacks some. The sample consists of fewer than 5,000 clones, over 70% of them appearing once. The V end lost 5 bases, the J end lost 5 bases, and 18 bases lay between the germline ends. The CDR3 has 15 residues. CDR1 SGHAT and CDR2 FQDESV come from the germline V gene (reference sequence). General study findings and limits: Lung squamous cell carcinoma tumours had significantly higher top 10 clone scores and productive clonality than lung adenocarcinoma.

This clonotype was sampled from a human donor with non-small cell lung cancer. The sample comprised lung tumor tissue. The chain has TRBV11-1 and TRBJ1-1; perhaps TRBD1 as D (5 bases). This CDR3 is CASSPPGGGRTEAFF. The DNA of the CDR3 is TGTGCCAGCAGCCCACCTGGCGGGGGGAGGACTGAAGCTTTCTTT.